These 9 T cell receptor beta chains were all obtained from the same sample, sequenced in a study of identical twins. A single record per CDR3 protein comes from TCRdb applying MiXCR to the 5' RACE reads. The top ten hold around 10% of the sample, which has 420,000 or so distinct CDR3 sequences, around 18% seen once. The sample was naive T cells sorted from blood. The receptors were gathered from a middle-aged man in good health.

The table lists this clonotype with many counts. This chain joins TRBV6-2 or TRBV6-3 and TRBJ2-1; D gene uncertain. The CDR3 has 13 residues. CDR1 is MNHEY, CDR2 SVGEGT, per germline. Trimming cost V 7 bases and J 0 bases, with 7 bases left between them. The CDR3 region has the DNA TGTGCCAGCACTAGTCTCTCCTACAATGAGCAGTTCTTC. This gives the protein CASTSLSYNEQFF.

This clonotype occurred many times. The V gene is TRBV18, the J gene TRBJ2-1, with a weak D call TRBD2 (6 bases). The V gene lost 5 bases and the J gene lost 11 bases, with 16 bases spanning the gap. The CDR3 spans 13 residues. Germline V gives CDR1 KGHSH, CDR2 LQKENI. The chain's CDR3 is CASSWDWGSQQFF. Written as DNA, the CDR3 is TGTGCCAGCTCATGGGACTGGGGTTCGCAGCAGTTCTTC.

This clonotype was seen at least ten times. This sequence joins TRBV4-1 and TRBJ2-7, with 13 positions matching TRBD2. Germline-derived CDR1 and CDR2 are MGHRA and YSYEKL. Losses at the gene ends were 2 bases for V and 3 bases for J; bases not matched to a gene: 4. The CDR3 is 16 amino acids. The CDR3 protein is CASSQKTSGGIYEQYF. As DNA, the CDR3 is TGCGCCAGCAGCCAAAAGACTAGCGGGGGGATCTACGAGCAGTACTTC.

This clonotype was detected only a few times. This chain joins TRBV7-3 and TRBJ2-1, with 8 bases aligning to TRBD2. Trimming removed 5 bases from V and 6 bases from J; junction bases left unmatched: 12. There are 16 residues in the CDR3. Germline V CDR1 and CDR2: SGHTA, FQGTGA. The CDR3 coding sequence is TGTGCCAGCAGCCCCGGCGGAGCGGGAGTAACCAATGAGCAGTTCTTC. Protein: CASSPGGAGVTNEQFF.

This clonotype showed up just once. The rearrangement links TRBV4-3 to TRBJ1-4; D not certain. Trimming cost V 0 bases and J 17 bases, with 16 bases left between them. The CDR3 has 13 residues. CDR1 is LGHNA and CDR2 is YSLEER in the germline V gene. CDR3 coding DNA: TGCGCCAGCAGCCAAGATTCAAACGGGAGACTTTTTTTT. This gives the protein CASSQDSNGRLFF.

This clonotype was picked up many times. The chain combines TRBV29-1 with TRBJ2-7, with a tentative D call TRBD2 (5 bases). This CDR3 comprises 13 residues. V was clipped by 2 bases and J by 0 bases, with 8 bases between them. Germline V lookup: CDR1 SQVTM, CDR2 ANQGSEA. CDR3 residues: CSVEFGSSYEQYF. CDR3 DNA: TGCAGCGTTGAATTTGGGAGCTCCTACGAGCAGTACTTC.

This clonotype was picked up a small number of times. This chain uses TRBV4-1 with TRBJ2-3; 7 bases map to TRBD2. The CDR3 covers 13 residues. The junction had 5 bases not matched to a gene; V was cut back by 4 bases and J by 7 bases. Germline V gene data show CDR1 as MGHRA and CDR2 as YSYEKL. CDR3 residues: CASSPRGRNTQYF. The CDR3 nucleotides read TGCGCCAGCAGCCCGCGGGGGAGGAATACGCAGTATTTT.

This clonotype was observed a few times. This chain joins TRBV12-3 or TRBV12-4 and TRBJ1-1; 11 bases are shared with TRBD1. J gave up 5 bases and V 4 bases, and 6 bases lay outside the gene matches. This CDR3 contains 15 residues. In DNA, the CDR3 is TGTGCCAGCAGTTACACCGGGACAGGGGGGACTGAAGCTTTCTTT. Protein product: CASSYTGTGGTEAFF.

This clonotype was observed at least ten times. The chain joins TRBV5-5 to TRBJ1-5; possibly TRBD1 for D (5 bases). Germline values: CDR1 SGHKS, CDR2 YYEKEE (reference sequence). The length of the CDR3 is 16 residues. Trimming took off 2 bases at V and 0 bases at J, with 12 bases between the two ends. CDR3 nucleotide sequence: TGTGCCAGCAGCTTCTCCGGGGGGAATAGCAATCAGCCCCAGCATTTT. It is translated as CASSFSGGNSNQPQHF.